The next 30 T cell receptor beta chains were all read from a single sample in a study of T-cell memory formation after mild COVID-19 (dated by TCRdb to the early 2020s). The method was 5' RACE. The reads were generated on an Illumina NovaSeq 6000. TCRdb trimmed public reads at Q25 via fastp, called clones via MiXCR and kept in-frame beta chains. CDR3 protein duplicates are merged, each entry listing the most common genes and DNA. The sample contains about 210,000 distinct CDR3 sequences, 25% to 35% of them found a single time. In total, the top ten clones hold roughly 10% of the sample. The sequencing sample was made of PBMCs or a T cell subset sorted from them (not recorded which). Receptors originate from an adult woman who had mild COVID-19 (a few samples of this study predate the infection). The sample titles of this study are shuffled in the database, so cell type and time point are left out; the donor was told from shared clones.

The chain couples TRBV29-1 to TRBJ2-1; D not certain. The germline V and J ends were trimmed by 3 bases and 10 bases, with 19 bases remaining between them. The CDR3 has 14 residues. Per germline, CDR1 SQVTM and CDR2 ANQGSEA. CDR3 loop: CSVDGQSRWGEQFF. The CDR3 coding sequence is TGCAGCGTTGACGGGCAGAGCCGATGGGGAGAGCAGTTCTTC.

V is TRBV24-1 and J is TRBJ2-2; D call uncertain. This CDR3 has 13 amino acids. CDR1 is KGHDR and CDR2 is SFDVKD in the germline V gene. V lost 2 bases and J lost 3, with 3 bases in between. The CDR3 is CATSDSHTGELFF. CDR3 DNA sequence: TGTGCCACCAGTGATTCTCACACCGGGGAGCTGTTTTTT.

The chain carries TRBV7-9 and TRBJ2-2; D is perhaps TRBD2 (5 bases). This CDR3 comprises 15 residues. V lost 6 bases and J lost 0, with 11 bases in between. The germline V gene has CDR1 SEHNR and CDR2 FQNEAQ (reference sequence). The CDR3 nucleotides read TGTGCCAGCAGTCGGAGCGGAGCGAACACCGGGGAGCTGTTTTTT. Its protein product is CASSRSGANTGELFF.

This clonotype appeared a few times. The chain carries TRBV25-1 and TRBJ1-2; the match to TRBD1 covers 7 bases. The CDR3 is made up of 15 amino acids. The V gene's germline CDR1 is MGHDK and CDR2 SYGVNS. Germline trimming cut 5 bases from V and 4 bases from J; bases unmatched to any gene: 10. As DNA, the CDR3 is TGTGCCAGCAGTCTAGGGGACAGATCAATCTATGGCTACACCTTC. It codes for CASSLGDRSIYGYTF.

The V and J genes are TRBV27 and TRBJ2-5; 7 nucleotides agree with TRBD2. V was clipped by 4 bases and J by 5 bases; unmatched bases: 4. The CDR3 has 13 amino acids. Germline assignment: CDR1 MNHEY and CDR2 SMNVEV (reference sequence). The CDR3 nucleotides read TGTGCCAGCAGTTGGGCGGGGGTGGAGACCCAGTACTTC. This translates into CASSWAGVETQYF.

The chain has TRBV4-1 and TRBJ1-5; perhaps TRBD1 as D (6 bases). Germline CDR1 is MGHRA and CDR2 is YSYEKL. Trimming cost V 4 bases and J 7 bases, with 11 bases left between them. This CDR3 is built from 13 residues. CDR3 sequence (DNA): TGCGCCAGCAGCCGGGCACAGGGCCAGCCCCAGCATTTT. Translation: CASSRAQGQPQHF.

This sequence joins TRBV6-2 or TRBV6-3 and TRBJ2-7; D call uncertain. Trimming stripped 7 bases from V and 4 bases from J, with 14 bases between. Germline loops: CDR1 MNHEY, CDR2 SVGEGT. The CDR3 covers 13 residues. The CDR3 reads CASTHRIGYEQYF. CDR3 sequence (DNA): TGTGCCAGCACCCATAGGATCGGGTACGAGCAGTACTTC.

This clonotype was detected a few times. The chain uses TRBV28 and TRBJ2-3; TRBD1 aligns across 8 bases. The CDR3 loop spans 12 amino acids. With V trimmed by 4 bases and J by 13 bases, 7 bases remained unmatched. Germline V lookup: CDR1 MDHEN, CDR2 SYDVKM. CDR3 protein: CASSSGQGREYF. The CDR3 DNA reads TGTGCCAGCAGTTCCGGACAGGGTAGGGAGTATTTT. The full variable domain, rest sourced from reference TRBV28 and TRBJ2-3, is DVKVTQSSRYLVKRTGEKVFLECVQDMDHENMFWYRQDPGLGLRLIYFSYDVKMKEKGDIPEGYSVSREKKERFSLILESASTNQTSMYLCASSSGQGREYFGPGTRLTVL.

This chain links TRBV29-1 with TRBJ2-7, with D possibly being TRBD2 (6 bases). The V end lost 3 bases, the J end lost 5 bases, and 14 bases lay between the germline ends. The germline V gene encodes CDR1 SQVTM and CDR2 ANQGSEA. The CDR3 runs 13 residues. The chain's CDR3 is CSVEGWRDHEQYF. The CDR3 DNA follows: TGCAGCGTTGAGGGGTGGCGGGATCACGAGCAGTACTTC.

In this sample, this clonotype turned up a few times. V usage is TRBV2 and J usage is TRBJ2-1, with 10 bases fitting TRBD2. Germline V gene lookup returns CDR1 SNHLY and CDR2 FYNNEI. The V segment lost 7 bases and the J segment 4 bases; nucleotides outside the gene matches: 4. CDR3 length: 14 amino acids. The CDR3 DNA is TGTGCCAGCATTCTACTAGCGGGGTACAATGAGCAGTTCTTC. It is translated as CASILLAGYNEQFF. Full variable domain (outside the CDR3, taken from reference TRBV2 and TRBJ2-1): EPEVTQTPSHQVTQMGQEVILRCVPISNHLYFYWYRQILGQKVEFLVSFYNNEISEKSEIFDDQFSVERPDGSNFTLKIRSTKLEDSAMYFCASILLAGYNEQFFGPGTRLTVL.

A remark on this clonotype: The junction departs from the called germline gene at one end, perhaps through a read error. The chain's CDR3 is CASSRDSSQPQHF. The CDR3 DNA reads as TGTGCCAGCAGCCGGGACAGCAGTCAGCCCCAGCATTTT. The chain uses TRBV9 and TRBJ1-5; 7 bases match TRBD1. Germline V CDR1 and CDR2: SGDLS, YYNGEE. CDR3 length: 13 amino acids.

This clonotype was detected only a few times. The chain links TRBV5-1 to TRBJ2-2; 7 bases are a match to TRBD2. Germline-derived CDR1 and CDR2 are SGHRS and YFSETQ. CDR3 length equals 16 residues. With 5 bases clipped from V and 1 base from J, the junction kept 8 bases outside the gene matches. The CDR3 loop is CASSAGLVVNTGELFF. The CDR3 nucleotides read TGCGCCAGCAGTGCCGGACTAGTGGTGAACACCGGGGAGCTGTTTTTT.

The chain has TRBV15 and TRBJ1-1; D remains unclear. Germline CDR1 is LNHNV and CDR2 is YYDKDF (reference sequence). This CDR3 has 13 residues. V shed 9 bases and J shed 2 bases, with 13 bases lying between them. CDR3 nucleotides: TGTGCCACAGGCCCGGGGATAAACACTGAAGCTTTCTTT. Its translation: CATGPGINTEAFF. Full variable domain (rest looked up from reference TRBV15 and TRBJ1-1): DAMVIQNPRYQVTQFGKPVTLSCSQTLNHNVMYWYQQKSSQAPKLLFHYYDKDFNNEADTPDNFQSRRPNTSFCFLDIRSPGLGDTAMYLCATGPGINTEAFFGQGTRLTVV.

V gene TRBV5-1 combines with J gene TRBJ1-1; a possible D gene is TRBD1 (6 bases). Germline V gene sequence: CDR1 SGHRS, CDR2 YFSETQ. The CDR3 length is 16 residues. V dropped 3 bases and J dropped 4 bases, with 19 bases sitting between them. Here the CDR3 reads CASSSWLGDTTTEAFF. The CDR3 DNA is TGCGCCAGCAGCTCGTGGTTGGGGGACACAACCACTGAAGCTTTCTTT.

The table lists this clonotype with a few counts. The chain uses TRBV25-1 and TRBJ2-2; the D gene could be TRBD1 or TRBD2 (5 bases each). The CDR3 sequence is 16 residues long. The germline V gene encodes CDR1 MGHDK and CDR2 SYGVNS. V gave up 3 bases and J gave up 6 bases, with 17 bases separating them. The CDR3 sequence is CASSDWGMYGSGELFF. The DNA of the CDR3 is TGTGCCAGCAGTGATTGGGGGATGTATGGTTCCGGGGAGCTGTTTTTT.

The chain combines TRBV20-1 with TRBJ2-7, with TRBD1 matching 8 bases. This CDR3 spans 11 amino acids. Germline V lookup: CDR1 DFQATT, CDR2 SNEGSKA (reference sequence). V shed 6 bases, J shed 9 bases, and the junction held 7 bases outside the gene matches. This chain's CDR3 is CSAGQGLGQYV. In DNA, the CDR3 is TGCAGTGCCGGACAGGGCCTCGGGCAGTACGTC.

The chain recombines TRBV9 with TRBJ2-1, with D unresolved. The CDR3 contains 12 residues. Trimming took off 0 bases at V and 6 bases at J, with 4 bases between the two ends. Per germline, CDR1 SGDLS and CDR2 YYNGEE. Here the CDR3 reads CASSVAANEQFF. CDR3 bases: TGTGCCAGCAGCGTAGCGGCCAATGAGCAGTTCTTC.

There are a few counts of this clonotype. The rearrangement links TRBV24-1 to TRBJ1-5; no reliable D call. The CDR3 sequence is 13 residues long. V was clipped by 9 bases and J by 9 bases, with 17 bases between them. CDR1 KGHDR and CDR2 SFDVKD come from the germline V gene. The CDR3 protein is CATSQSARGPQHF. CDR3 in DNA: TGTGCCACCTCCCAGAGCGCCCGAGGGCCCCAGCATTTT.

This clonotype was detected only a few times. The genes are TRBV19 and TRBJ1-1, with D possibly being TRBD1 (5 bases). The CDR3 consists of 13 residues. With 6 bases removed from V and 6 bases from J, the gap between germline ends came to 14 bases. Germline-derived CDR1 and CDR2 are LNHDA and SQIVND (reference sequence). CDR3 bases: TGTGCCAGTAGATCAGGGTCGGGCGCTGAAGCTTTCTTT. It encodes CASRSGSGAEAFF.

V usage is TRBV27 and J usage is TRBJ1-6; the D gene is possibly TRBD1 (5 bases). Looked up from germline, CDR1 is MNHEY and CDR2 is SMNVEV (reference sequence). Trimming left V 5 bases short and J 6 bases short, with 11 bases between. The length of the CDR3 is 14 residues. CDR3 nucleotide sequence: TGTGCCAGCAGTCCACAGGAATCTAATTCACCCCTCCACTTT. Translating it yields CASSPQESNSPLHF.

In its sample, this clonotype was seen a few times. The gene calls are TRBV10-3 and TRBJ2-7; TRBD1 matches 7 bases. There are 14 residues in the CDR3. Trimming took 1 base from V and 4 from J; bases not matched to a gene: 4. Germline-derived CDR1 and CDR2 are ENHRY and SYGVKD. The CDR3 spells CAISELGGGYEQYF. In nucleotides, the CDR3 is TGTGCCATCAGTGAGTTAGGGGGCGGATACGAGCAGTACTTC.

This clonotype was detected only a few times. V gene TRBV10-3 combines with J gene TRBJ2-3; D perhaps matches TRBD1 (6 bases). V lost 6 bases and J 2 bases, leaving 18 bases between the germline ends. Per the germline V gene, CDR1 is ENHRY and CDR2 is SYGVKD. The CDR3 spans 16 residues. CDR3 amino acids: CAISLHRDASTDTQYF. The CDR3 DNA reads as TGTGCCATCAGCCTACACAGGGATGCGTCCACAGATACGCAGTATTTT.

This clonotype was seen a few times. The rearrangement links TRBV2 to TRBJ1-2; tentative D call: TRBD1 (6 bases). V was clipped by 1 base and J by 4 bases, with 13 bases between them. The CDR3 loop spans 15 amino acids. Germline CDR1 SNHLY, CDR2 FYNNEI. CDR3 nucleotide sequence: TGTGCCAGCAGTGAAGAGGCAGGGGCGATCTATGGCTACACCTTC. Translation: CASSEEAGAIYGYTF.

This rearrangement joins TRBV5-6 to TRBJ1-5; D is unclear. The V and J ends lost 1 base and 1 base respectively, with 6 bases between them. Looked up from germline, CDR1 is SGHDT and CDR2 is YYEEEE. The CDR3 consists of 14 residues. The CDR3 sequence: CASSLWRSNQPQHF. CDR3 DNA: TGTGCCAGCAGCTTGTGGCGGAGCAATCAGCCCCAGCATTTT.

This clonotype came up a few times. The genes are TRBV7-9 and TRBJ1-2, with 7 bases aligning to TRBD1. This CDR3 contains 14 residues. The V gene end was trimmed by 1 base and the J gene end by 3 bases; junction bases not matched to a gene: 2. The germline V gene has CDR1 SEHNR and CDR2 FQNEAQ (reference sequence). The CDR3 sequence is CASSLDRGDYGYTF. For the CDR3, the DNA is TGTGCCAGCAGCTTAGACAGGGGAGACTATGGCTACACCTTC.

The chain recombines TRBV5-6 with TRBJ2-7; 9 bases are shared with TRBD1. The CDR3 consists of 12 residues. Germline V gives CDR1 SGHDT, CDR2 YYEEEE. Germline trimming cut 4 bases from V and 6 bases from J; bases unmatched to any gene: 2. This CDR3 reads CASSLDRGEQYF. DNA of the CDR3: TGTGCCAGCAGCCTGGACAGGGGCGAGCAGTACTTC.

J is TRBJ1-2 and V is TRBV29-1; unclear D gene. CDR3 length: 11 residues. CDR1 and CDR2 (germline): SQVTM, ANQGSEA. Trimming stripped 4 bases from V and 5 bases from J, with 8 bases between. CDR3 sequence reads: CSVVLTYGYTF. Here the CDR3 DNA reads TGCAGCGTTGTTCTCACTTATGGCTACACCTTC.

The chain has TRBV24-1 and TRBJ2-5; 8 bases line up with TRBD1. Germline V CDR1 and CDR2: KGHDR, SFDVKD. The V and J ends lost 0 bases and 1 base, in that order; junction bases with no gene match: 3. CDR3 length equals 16 residues. As DNA, the CDR3 is TGTGCCACCAGTGATTTGGGGACAGGTTTCCAAGAGACCCAGTACTTC. As protein: CATSDLGTGFQETQYF.

This clonotype turned up a few times. The chain has TRBV2 and TRBJ2-7, with 9 bases matching TRBD1. The CDR3 is made up of 14 amino acids. Trimming cost V 6 bases and J 3 bases; bases outside gene matches: 6. The germline V gene encodes CDR1 SNHLY and CDR2 FYNNEI. The CDR3 spells CASRADRGYYEQYF. CDR3 in DNA: TGTGCCAGCAGAGCGGACAGGGGATACTACGAGCAGTACTTC.

V is TRBV20-1 and J is TRBJ2-3; 8 nucleotides line up with TRBD2. V lost 0 bases and J lost 0; bases outside the gene matches: 5. The germline V gene encodes CDR1 DFQATT and CDR2 SNEGSKA (reference sequence). CDR3 length: 16 residues. This CDR3 reads CSAREFGGGSTDTQYF. The CDR3 DNA reads as TGCAGTGCTAGAGAGTTCGGGGGGGGGAGCACAGATACGCAGTATTTT.